Sequencing of this T cell receptor (beta chain) was carried out in a study of T cells after yellow fever vaccination. This clonotype was detected a few times. This CDR3 comprises 12 residues. Per the germline V gene, CDR1 is LGHDT and CDR2 is YNNKEL (reference sequence). V lost 4 bases, J lost 4 bases, and 6 bases lay in between. TCRdb reprocessed the 5' RACE reads via MiXCR and lists one record per CDR3 protein. The sample holds around 320,000 distinct CDR3 sequences; about 10% are singletons and the top ten take 3% to 4%. The sample consisted of CD4+ T cells sorted from PBMCs, taken 5 days after the yellow fever booster vaccination. The TCR sequence derives from a man between 18 and 35 years old who received the YFV17D yellow fever vaccine. This chain joins TRBV3-1 and TRBJ2-3; no definite D call. The CDR3 region is CASSPWSDTQYF. CDR3 DNA sequence: TGTGCCAGCAGCCCCTGGTCAGATACGCAGTATTTT.